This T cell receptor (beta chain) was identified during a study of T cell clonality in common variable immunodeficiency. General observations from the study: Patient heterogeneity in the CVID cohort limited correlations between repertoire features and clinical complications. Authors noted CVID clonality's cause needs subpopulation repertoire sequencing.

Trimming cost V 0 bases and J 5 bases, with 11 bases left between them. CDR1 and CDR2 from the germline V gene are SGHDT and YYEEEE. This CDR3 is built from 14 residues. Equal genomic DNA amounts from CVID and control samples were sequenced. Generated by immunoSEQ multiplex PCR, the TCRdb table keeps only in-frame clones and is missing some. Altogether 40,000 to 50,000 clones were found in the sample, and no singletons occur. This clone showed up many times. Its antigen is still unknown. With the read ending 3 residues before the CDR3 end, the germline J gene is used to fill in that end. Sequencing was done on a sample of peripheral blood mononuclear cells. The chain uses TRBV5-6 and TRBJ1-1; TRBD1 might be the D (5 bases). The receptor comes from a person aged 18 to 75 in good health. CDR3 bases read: TGTGCCAGCAGCTTGGGTGCCGGGGGGACTGAA. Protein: CASSLGAGGTE. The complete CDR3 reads CASSLGAGGTEAFF.